Listed below are T cell receptor beta chains from one sample, sequenced in a study of blood T cells in healthy people across ages. TCRdb independently ran MiXCR on the 5' RACE reads; one entry per CDR3 protein. The sample includes about 1,500,000 distinct CDR3 sequences, over 25% of them seen just once. Input material: blood. The receptors were gathered from a woman under 40 in good health. The CDR3 runs from the conserved cysteine through the conserved F or W. A D gene is named only where the DNA matches it firmly. Only some rows state a clone size, as once, few, many or a class for expanded clones.

v_gene,abundance,j_gene,d_gene,CDR3nt,CDR3aa
TRBV5-1,few,TRBJ2-3,-,TGCGCCAGCAGCCCACTGACTGACACAGATACGCAGTATTTT,CASSPLTDTDTQYF
TRBV7-2,many,TRBJ1-2,-,TGTGCCAGCAGCTTAGGTACTTGGGGAGGACGACCCTATGGCTACACCTTC,CASSLGTWGGRPYGYTF
TRBV10-3,-,TRBJ2-1,-,TGTGCCATCAGTGAGAACGGGGGGCTGGATGAGCAGTTCTTC,CAISENGGLDEQFF
TRBV11-1,many,TRBJ2-5,-,TGTGCCAGCAGCTTAGTTCGGACAACAGAGGGGACCCAGTACTTC,CASSLVRTTEGTQYF
TRBV7-2,-,TRBJ2-1,-,TGTGCCAGCAGCCTCCAAAGCGTCGTGACCTACAATGAGCAGTTCTTC,CASSLQSVVTYNEQFF
TRBV12-3/TRBV12-4,-,TRBJ1-6,-,TGTGCCAGCACCAAACGGAAAGACACTTCACCCCTCCACTTT,CASTKRKDTSPLHF
TRBV7-2,few,TRBJ2-5,-,TGTGCCAGCAGCTTAGGGGCAGGAAATGTGGAGACCCAGTACTTC,CASSLGAGNVETQYF
TRBV5-1,-,TRBJ2-5,-,TGCGCCAGCAGCTGGGGATCGCGGAAAGAGACCCAGTACTTC,CASSWGSRKETQYF
TRBV28,few,TRBJ1-5,-,TGTGCCAGCAGTTTAGCTCCGCACCGGCAGCCCCAGCATTTT,CASSLAPHRQPQHF
TRBV6-5,many,TRBJ2-5,-,TGTGCCAGCAGTTCCGGGATACAAGAGACCCAGTACTTC,CASSSGIQETQYF
TRBV30,few,TRBJ1-1,-,TGTGCCTGGAGTGCCGAGACTCTCCTGAACACTGAAGCTTTCTTT,CAWSAETLLNTEAFF
TRBV5-1,few,TRBJ2-1,-,TGCGCCAGCAGCTTGGAGGGGGGGTGGTACTACAATGAGCAGTTCTTC,CASSLEGGWYYNEQFF
TRBV5-1,once,TRBJ2-2,TRBD2,TGCGCCAGCAGCTTTTATGCTCGGTCTAGCGGAAACACCGGGGAGCTGTTTTTT,CASSFYARSSGNTGELFF
TRBV4-1,few,TRBJ2-5,TRBD2,TGCGCCAGCAGCTCCGACGAGCGGGGGCAAGAGACCCAGTACTTC,CASSSDERGQETQYF
TRBV12-3/TRBV12-4,few,TRBJ2-1,-,TGTGCCAGCAGTTTATCCCAGCGAGGGGAGCAGTTCTTC,CASSLSQRGEQFF
TRBV5-1,-,TRBJ2-1,-,TGCGCCAGCAAACAGGACAACAATGAGCAGTTCTTC,CASKQDNNEQFF
TRBV5-1,-,TRBJ2-7,-,TGCGCCAGCCAGGGAGAACCAACCTACGAGCAGTACTTC,CASQGEPTYEQYF
TRBV7-3,many,TRBJ2-7,-,TGTGCCAGCAGCTTAACGTTGGGTGCCGAGCAGTACTTC,CASSLTLGAEQYF
TRBV11-3,-,TRBJ2-1,-,TGTGCCAGCAGCTTAAATGGGTATGAGCAGTTCTTC,CASSLNGYEQFF
TRBV2,-,TRBJ2-1,-,TGTGCCAGCAGTTGGGGCCATGTCACCTACAATGAGCAGTTCTTC,CASSWGHVTYNEQFF
TRBV15,few,TRBJ2-7,-,TGTGCCACCAGCAGCAGCCTGTACGAGCAGTACTTC,CATSSSLYEQYF
TRBV7-9,-,TRBJ2-1,TRBD1,TGTGCCAGCAGCTTCGGGACAGGGGCCTACTTAGAGACCCAGTTCTTC,CASSFGTGAYLETQFF
TRBV7-9,-,TRBJ2-1,TRBD2,TGTGCCAGCAGCCCAGTAGGGCTAGCGGGGACCAATGAGCAGTTCTTC,CASSPVGLAGTNEQFF
TRBV20-1,few,TRBJ2-5,-,TGCAGTCTAAAGCGGACCCAAGAGACCCAGTACTTC,CSLKRTQETQYF
TRBV12-3/TRBV12-4,-,TRBJ2-1,-,TGTGCCAGCGGTTTAGGGAGTATACAGTTCTTC,CASGLGSIQFF
TRBV10-2,many,TRBJ2-4,-,TGCGCCAGCAGTGAGAGGGGGGATTCAGGATTTCAGTACTTC,CASSERGDSGFQYF
TRBV4-3,few,TRBJ2-5,TRBD2,TGCGCCAGCAGCCAATCTTCGCGGGGGAGCCAAGAGTCCCAGTACTTC,CASSQSSRGSQESQYF
TRBV7-2,-,TRBJ1-1,-,TGTGCCAGCACCTTACAGGTTATTCAGAAACCTAACACTGAAGCTTTCTTT,CASTLQVIQKPNTEAFF
TRBV20-1,many,TRBJ2-3,-,TGCAGTGCTACCCGGGGCGCTAGCACAGATACGCAGTATTTT,CSATRGASTDTQYF
TRBV29-1,-,TRBJ1-2,TRBD1,TGCAGCGCACTCCACCCTTACAGGGGCGTCTATGGCTACACCTTC,CSALHPYRGVYGYTF
TRBV6-6,few,TRBJ2-2,TRBD1,TGTGCCAGCAGTGGAACCGGGACAGGGTACACCGGGGAGCTGTTTTTT,CASSGTGTGYTGELFF
TRBV27,few,TRBJ2-1,-,TGTGCCAGCAGTCCCCGGTCTCATTCCTACAATGAGCAGTTCTTC,CASSPRSHSYNEQFF
TRBV29-1,-,TRBJ1-2,-,TGCAGCGTTGGTAACTATGGCTACACCTTC,CSVGNYGYTF
TRBV20-1,few,TRBJ1-5,-,TGCAGTGCTAGGGAATGGACGAAACAACTTAGCAATCAGCCCCAGCATTTT,CSAREWTKQLSNQPQHF
TRBV9,few,TRBJ2-1,TRBD1,TGTGCCAGCAGCGTAGTCGGACAGGGTTGGGATGAGCAGTTCTTC,CASSVVGQGWDEQFF
TRBV6-4,-,TRBJ2-7,TRBD1,TGTGCCAGCACCAAGACAGGGGATAATTTCTACGAGCAGTACTTC,CASTKTGDNFYEQYF
TRBV28,-,TRBJ2-1,TRBD2,TGTGCCAGCAGTTTTATTGGGCTAGCGGGGGGGCGGTCCTACAATGAGCAGTTCTTC,CASSFIGLAGGRSYNEQFF
TRBV3-1,-,TRBJ1-1,TRBD1,TGTGCCAGCAGCCCGGACAGGTCCCGGGACACTGAAGCTTTCTTT,CASSPDRSRDTEAFF
TRBV5-6,-,TRBJ2-3,TRBD1,TGTGTCAGCAGCCCGAATCAGGGACAGCTACGCACAGATACGCAGTATTTT,CVSSPNQGQLRTDTQYF
TRBV6-2/TRBV6-3,-,TRBJ2-1,TRBD1,TGTGCCAGCAGTCCGCCACTTGACAGGGGACGTGATGAGCAGTTCTTC,CASSPPLDRGRDEQFF
TRBV20-1,-,TRBJ2-2,TRBD2,TGCAGTGCTTCACTAGCGGGCGGGACCGGGGAGCTGTTTTTT,CSASLAGGTGELFF
TRBV20-1,many,TRBJ2-1,-,TGCAGTGCTAGTCCCCCGAGCTCCTACAATGAGCAGTTCTTC,CSASPPSSYNEQFF
TRBV14,-,TRBJ2-7,-,TGTGCCAGCAACCAACGAGAGCCTGGGGGCAGGGTCTCCTACGAGCAGTACTTC,CASNQREPGGRVSYEQYF
TRBV5-1,-,TRBJ2-7,-,TGCGCCAGCAGCTTGGAGTCCGGGGAAGGAATGGCCTACGAGCAGTACTTC,CASSLESGEGMAYEQYF
TRBV20-1,once,TRBJ2-3,-,TGCAGTGCTAGACAGGGGAGACCCACAGATACGCAGTATTTT,CSARQGRPTDTQYF
TRBV5-1,few,TRBJ2-3,TRBD2,TGCGCCAGCAGCTATGCCGGGACTAGCGGGGATACGCAGTATTTT,CASSYAGTSGDTQYF
TRBV28,-,TRBJ1-1,TRBD1,TGTGCCAGCACTGAGGGACAGAGAAGCACTGAAGCTTTCTTT,CASTEGQRSTEAFF
TRBV20-1,few,TRBJ1-5,TRBD1,TGCAGTGCTAGAGGGGACAGGGTAAATCAGCCCCAGCATTTT,CSARGDRVNQPQHF
TRBV7-2,-,TRBJ1-2,-,TGTGCCACCGTAGATGGCTACACCTTC,CATVDGYTF
TRBV6-4,many,TRBJ2-5,-,TGTGCCAGCAGTGACTCCCCGGGAGCAGAGACCCAGTACTTC,CASSDSPGAETQYF
TRBV7-2,-,TRBJ2-3,TRBD2,TGTGCCAGCAGCCTTCAACCGGGACTAGGGACAGATACGCAGTATTTT,CASSLQPGLGTDTQYF
TRBV20-1,few,TRBJ1-4,-,TGCAGTGCCAGCGAAGAAAAACTGTTTTTT,CSASEEKLFF